Listed here are 14 T cell receptor beta chains from one sample, sequenced in a study of blood T cells in healthy people across ages. PCR was performed a second time for 7 to 11 cycles using a sample-barcoded 5' primer and a J-beta primer mix. TCRdb fed the 5' RACE reads into MiXCR, producing one record per CDR3 protein. The sample holds about 1.6 million distinct CDR3 sequences; roughly 32% are singletons and the top ten take about 11%. Sequencing was carried out using blood. The receptor source for this set is a woman aged 25 to 45 in good health.

A remark on this clonotype: This sequence may be a read error, since a much larger clone differs from it by one base. The V call is TRBV20-1, the J call TRBJ2-3; no firm D call. The germline CDR1 and CDR2 sequences are DFQATT and SNEGSKA (reference sequence). The CDR3 is 12 amino acids. V dropped 4 bases and J dropped 2 bases, with 7 bases sitting between them. The CDR3 DNA reads as TGCAGTGCTACCCCGTTCACAGATACGCAGTATTTT. This sequence encodes CSATPFTDTQYF.

The chain employs TRBV16 and TRBJ1-5; TRBD1 matches at 7 bases. Trimming took 2 bases from V and 1 from J; bases not matched to a gene: 5. Germline V lookup: CDR1 KGHSY, CDR2 FQNENV. There are 16 residues in the CDR3. The DNA of the CDR3 is TGTGCCAGCAGCCAACTAAGGACAGGCAGCAATCAGCCCCAGCATTTT. Encoded protein: CASSQLRTGSNQPQHF.

The chain recombines TRBV28 with TRBJ2-7; D is possibly TRBD1 or TRBD2 (5 bases each). Germline CDR1 is MDHEN and CDR2 is SYDVKM. Trimming took 6 bases from V and 0 from J, leaving 15 bases between them. This CDR3 spans 15 amino acids. The CDR3 bases are TGTGCCAGCAGCTATGGGGGAGACCGCTCCTACGAGCAGTACTTC. Protein product: CASSYGGDRSYEQYF. The whole variable domain, remainder taken from reference TRBV28 and TRBJ2-7, is DVKVTQSSRYLVKRTGEKVFLECVQDMDHENMFWYRQDPGLGLRLIYFSYDVKMKEKGDIPEGYSVSREKKERFSLILESASTNQTSMYLCASSYGGDRSYEQYFGPGTRLTVT.

The sample holds a few counts of this clonotype. The rearrangement uses TRBV7-9 and TRBJ1-5, with D unclear. The V gene's germline CDR1 is SEHNR and CDR2 FQNEAQ (reference sequence). The CDR3 is made up of 13 amino acids. V was cut by 1 base and J by 5 bases, with 6 bases left in between. The CDR3 DNA reads TGTGCCAGCAGCTTAGACGAATATCAGCCCCAGCATTTT. Residues: CASSLDEYQPQHF.

This clonotype was seen at least ten times. The chain has TRBV29-1 and TRBJ2-7; 11 nucleotides agree with TRBD1. After removal of 4 bases from V and 2 bases from J, the junction contained 1 base not matched to a gene. Germline CDR1 is SQVTM and CDR2 is ANQGSEA. The CDR3 contains 13 residues. The CDR3 protein is CSVGGQGAYEQYF. CDR3 sequence (DNA): TGCAGCGTTGGGGGACAGGGGGCCTACGAGCAGTACTTC.

In its sample, this clonotype was seen once. The CDR3 DNA is TGTGCCAGCAGCAAGTGGGACAGGGGCACCTACGAGCAGTACTTC. It specifies CASSKWDRGTYEQYF. The V and J genes are TRBV6-2 or TRBV6-3 and TRBJ2-7; 10 bases map to TRBD1. Germline assignment: CDR1 MNHEY and CDR2 SVGEGT. This CDR3 spans 15 amino acids. Unmatched junction bases numbered 7, after V lost 6 bases and J lost 2 bases.

This clonotype occurred a few times. The V call is TRBV6-4, the J call TRBJ1-2; D possibly corresponds to TRBD1 (6 bases). Trimming removed 2 bases at V and 0 bases at J, with 25 bases between. The germline V gene encodes CDR1 MRHNA and CDR2 SNTAGT. The CDR3 has 20 residues. The CDR3 loop reads CASSDPRVGQGSTANYGYTF. Written as DNA, the CDR3 is TGTGCCAGCAGTGACCCTCGGGTGGGGCAGGGGAGTACGGCTAACTATGGCTACACCTTC.

This clonotype was seen a few times. V is TRBV3-1 and J is TRBJ1-6; 8 bases match TRBD1. The CDR3 sequence is 14 residues long. Germline assignment: CDR1 LGHDT and CDR2 YNNKEL (reference sequence). V trimming: 0 bases; J trimming: 13 bases; junction bases outside the gene matches: 5. CDR3: CASSQDFRGRPLHF. For the CDR3, the DNA is TGTGCCAGCAGCCAAGATTTCAGGGGGCGGCCCCTCCACTTT.

The chain recombines TRBV4-1 with TRBJ2-1; D is uncertain. The V gene lost 3 bases and the J gene lost 0 bases, with 15 bases spanning the gap. Looked up from germline, CDR1 is MGHRA and CDR2 is YSYEKL. The CDR3 has 17 residues. CDR3 protein: CASSQGPFPRSYNEQFF. The CDR3 DNA sequence: TGCGCCAGCAGCCAGGGCCCGTTTCCCCGCTCCTACAATGAGCAGTTCTTC.

This clonotype occurred once. This chain uses TRBV7-3 with TRBJ2-5; TRBD2 might be the D (5 bases). The V end lost 5 bases, the J end lost 11 bases, and 15 bases lay between the germline ends. The germline V gene encodes CDR1 SGHTA and CDR2 FQGTGA. The CDR3 spans 12 residues. The CDR3 spells CASSLNAGEQYF. DNA of the CDR3: TGTGCCAGCAGCCTGAACGCTGGGGAGCAGTACTTC.

As to this clonotype: A read error may produce the germline difference seen at one junction end. This chain links TRBV18 with TRBJ1-2, with unresolved D. This CDR3 spans 15 amino acids. Germline CDR1 reads KGHSH; CDR2 reads LQKENI. The CDR3 region is CASSPPVPHSYGHTF. Here the CDR3 DNA reads TGTGCCAGCTCACCACCAGTGCCACATTCCTATGGCCACACCTTC.

Only a few counts were recorded for this clonotype. V gene TRBV15 combines with J gene TRBJ1-1, with 8 positions matching TRBD1. Germline V lookup: CDR1 LNHNV, CDR2 YYDKDF (reference sequence). V lost 4 bases and J lost 5; bases outside the gene matches: 15. The CDR3 loop spans 17 amino acids. CDR3 protein: CATSKGPGQEMRTEAFF. The CDR3 coding sequence is TGTGCCACCAGCAAAGGGCCGGGACAGGAAATGAGGACTGAAGCTTTCTTT.

In this sample, this clonotype turned up a few times. The rearrangement links TRBV7-3 to TRBJ2-3; D is unclear. The CDR3 extends over 13 amino acids. Looked up from germline, CDR1 is SGHTA and CDR2 is FQGTGA. The V and J ends lost 3 bases and 2 bases respectively, with 6 bases between them. This CDR3 is CASSFDNTDTQYF. The CDR3 DNA follows: TGTGCCAGCAGCTTCGACAACACAGATACGCAGTATTTT.

The chain combines TRBV6-5 with TRBJ1-2; 7 positions match TRBD1. Per the germline V gene, CDR1 is MNHEY and CDR2 is SVGAGI. V trimming: 0 bases; J trimming: 9 bases; junction bases outside the gene matches: 10. The CDR3 covers 15 residues. CDR3 DNA sequence: TGTGCCAGCAGTTACTCTTTAGAGGGGGCCCCTAGCTACACCTTC. This translates into CASSYSLEGAPSYTF.